This T cell receptor (beta chain) stems from a study of blood T cell repertoires in COVID-19. Overall study: The samples span acute and convalescent COVID-19 from the United States, Italy and Spain. In each case, the material was cDNA or gDNA derived from T cells, B-cell-depleted T cells, or PBMCs.

Recovered participants had two consecutive negative NP/OP PCR tests, healthcare professional clearance, or symptom resolution. Germline V gene lookup returns CDR1 SGHRS and CDR2 YFSETQ. Trimming stripped 4 bases from V and 8 bases from J, with 18 bases between. The CDR3 consists of 15 residues. Clones were read by immunoSEQ multiplex PCR, and TCRdb kept only the in-frame ones, dropping some. Here the sample spans some 380,000 clones, 87% being singletons. This clonotype was sampled from a man aged 30-40 years who had recovered from COVID-19. The V and J genes are TRBV5-1 and TRBJ1-4; D possibly corresponds to TRBD1 (5 bases). Input material: PBMCs or T cells enriched from blood (not recorded which). The CDR3 loop is CASSPGALSGEKLFF. The CDR3 DNA reads TGCGCCAGCAGCCCTGGGGCCCTCAGTGGCGAAAAACTGTTTTTT. Together with reference TRBV5-1 and TRBJ1-4, the CDR3 gives the full variable domain: KAGVTQTPRYLIKTRGQQVTLSCSPISGHRSVSWYQQTPGQGLQFLFEYFSETQRNKGNFPGRFSGRQFSNSRSEMNVSTLELGDSALYLCASSPGALSGEKLFFGSGTQLSVL.